This T cell receptor (beta chain) was sequenced for a study of Ad26.COV2.S vaccination and SARS-CoV-2 variants. Treatment here: some 20 received Ad26.COV2.S at low or high dose, single or two shots; about five received placebo; per-sample allocation not given. The investigators took samples on day 63 after the first vaccine or placebo injection. This CDR3 has 16 amino acids. CDR1 is MDHEN and CDR2 is SYDVKM in the germline V gene. Trimming stripped 6 bases from V and 4 bases from J, with 22 bases between. Clones were read by immunoSEQ multiplex PCR, and TCRdb kept only the in-frame ones, dropping some. The sample contains a few hundred thousand clones, over 75% of which appear only once.

This sequence originates from a person between 18 and 65 years old who received the Ad26.COV2.S COVID-19 vaccine or a placebo. The V gene is TRBV28, the J gene TRBJ2-7, with D perhaps matching TRBD1 (7 bases). Specimen: peripheral blood, collected in a trial of Ad26.COV2.S vaccine versus placebo. CDR3 sequence: CASRTDRDSVAYEQYF. CDR3 nucleotides: TGTGCCAGCAGGACAGACAGGGACTCGGTTGCGTACGAGCAGTACTTC.